This TCR beta chain was captured by sequencing in a study of control samples from healthy donors and cancer patients. J lost 2 bases, V lost 7 bases, and 7 bases had no gene match. CDR1 and CDR2 (germline): SEHNR, FQNEAQ (reference sequence). The CDR3 length is 16 residues. Some clones are missing from TCRdb's copy, which holds only in-frame ones; the method was immunoSEQ multiplex PCR. The sample records roughly 120,000 clones, roughly 90% being singletons. The origin of this receptor is a man aged 50 to 60 in good health. The chain couples TRBV7-9 to TRBJ2-3; 12 positions agree with TRBD2. Sequencing was carried out using blood. CDR3 DNA: TGTGCCAGCATACGGGGACTAGCGGGTTTCACAGATACGCAGTATTTT. Its protein product is CASIRGLAGFTDTQYF.